The 14 T cell receptor beta chains listed next were all sequenced from one sample in a study of control samples from healthy donors and cancer patients. Assay used: immunoSEQ multiplex PCR; TCRdb lists only in-frame clones, some missing. The sample lists 90,000 to 150,000 clones; approximately 88% were seen once. Sequencing was carried out using blood. These receptors originate from a middle-aged man in good health.

The chain links TRBV7-9 to TRBJ1-6; D gene unclear. Trimming removed 1 base at V and 7 bases at J, with 8 bases between. There are 14 residues in the CDR3. Germline V gene data show CDR1 as SEHNR and CDR2 as FQNEAQ (reference sequence). The CDR3 protein is CASSLDVVNSPLHF. The CDR3 bases are TGTGCCAGCAGCTTAGACGTCGTGAATTCACCCCTCCACTTT.

This chain joins TRBV3-1 (or the pseudogene TRBV3-2) and TRBJ2-1; the match to TRBD1 covers 12 bases. V dropped 3 bases and J dropped 2; count of bases not matched to a gene: 5. The germline gives CDR1 LGHDT, CDR2 YNNKEL (reference sequence). The CDR3 loop spans 17 amino acids. CDR3 coding DNA: TGTGCCAGCAGCCACGGGACAGGGGGCAGCGCCTACAATGAGCAGTTCTTC. As protein: CASSHGTGGSAYNEQFF.

This clone has a handful of counts. The chain employs TRBV4-3 and TRBJ2-5; D call uncertain. Germline CDR1 and CDR2: LGHNA and YSLEER. Trimming left V 0 bases short and J 4 bases short, with 15 bases between. The CDR3 consists of 16 residues. The CDR3 DNA reads TGCGCCAGCAGCCAAGATCCTTCCCTTGGGTCAGAGACCCAGTACTTC. Its translation: CASSQDPSLGSETQYF.

The chain is built from TRBV27 and TRBJ2-5; 9 bases line up with TRBD2. With V trimmed by 2 bases and J by 1 base, 2 bases remained unmatched. Germline CDR1 MNHEY, CDR2 SMNVEV (reference sequence). The CDR3 sequence is 15 residues long. CDR3 amino acids: CASSLAGGPQETQYF. The CDR3 DNA is TGTGCCAGCAGTTTAGCGGGGGGGCCCCAAGAGACCCAGTACTTC.

V and J are TRBV10-1 and TRBJ2-7; 8 bases are a match to TRBD2. The CDR3 contains 13 residues. V shed 7 bases, J shed 6 bases, and the junction held 8 bases outside the gene matches. The germline CDR1 and CDR2 sequences are WNHNN and SYGVQD (reference sequence). CDR3 DNA: TGCGCCAGCACCGAGCTCGGGGGGGGCGAGCAGTACTTC. This translates into CASTELGGGEQYF.

V is TRBV12-3 or TRBV12-4 and J is TRBJ1-1, with D perhaps matching TRBD1 (5 bases). V lost 7 bases and J lost 3, with 12 bases in between. CDR3 size: 13 residues. Here the CDR3 reads CASTYQGDTEAFF. In nucleotides, the CDR3 is TGTGCCAGCACCTACCAGGGAGACACTGAAGCTTTCTTT.

J is TRBJ1-1 and V is TRBV7-9, with D unclear. Trimming shortened V by 5 bases and J by 6 bases, and 7 bases separated the two germline ends. Looked up from germline, CDR1 is SEHNR and CDR2 is FQNEAQ (reference sequence). This CDR3 has 11 residues. CDR3 sequence (DNA): TGTGCCAGCAGCCGGGCCTCTGAAGCTTTCTTT. Its protein is CASSRASEAFF.

This clone was counted once. This chain connects TRBV10-3 to TRBJ1-2, with a weak D call TRBD1 (6 bases). This CDR3 comprises 13 residues. Germline values: CDR1 ENHRY, CDR2 SYGVKD. The germline V and J ends were trimmed by 7 bases and 1 base, with 10 bases remaining between them. The CDR3 nucleotides are TGTGCCATCACCGGGACATTTAACTATGGCTACACCTTC. This encodes CAITGTFNYGYTF.

The V and J genes are TRBV7-9 and TRBJ1-3; D may be TRBD1 (5 bases). Trimming shortened V by 5 bases and J by 0 bases, and 8 bases separated the two germline ends. Germline V CDR1 and CDR2: SEHNR, FQNEAQ (reference sequence). This CDR3 is built from 14 residues. CDR3 nucleotide sequence: TGTGCCAGCAGCAAACAGGACTCTGGAAACACCATATATTTT. It encodes CASSKQDSGNTIYF.

The J gene is TRBJ1-2, the V gene TRBV24-1, with no clear D. V dropped 3 bases and J dropped 3 bases, with 10 bases sitting between them. CDR1 and CDR2 from the germline V gene are KGHDR and SFDVKD. The CDR3 is 14 residues long. The CDR3 loop reads CATSDPSGYYGYTF. DNA for the CDR3: TGTGCCACCAGTGATCCCTCCGGGTACTATGGCTACACCTTC.

This clone was found a few times. In the same sample, other DNA sequences code for this CDR3. This chain connects TRBV13 to TRBJ1-6; TRBD1 aligns across 7 bases. The CDR3 sequence is 14 residues long. With 0 bases clipped from V and 10 bases from J, the junction kept 3 bases outside the gene matches. CDR1 PRHDT and CDR2 FYEKMQ come from the germline V gene (reference sequence). This chain's CDR3 is CASSLGDRDSPLHF. The CDR3 DNA reads as TGTGCCAGCAGCTTAGGTGACAGGGACTCACCCCTCCACTTT.

The genes are TRBV27 and TRBJ1-6; the D is unclear. The V gene's germline CDR1 is MNHEY and CDR2 SMNVEV (reference sequence). V gave up 3 bases and J gave up 7 bases, with 10 bases separating them. The CDR3 runs 14 residues. The CDR3, as DNA: TGTGCCAGCAGTTTGCGGCGGAGGAATTCACCCCTCCACTTT. Encoded protein: CASSLRRRNSPLHF.

The V and J genes are TRBV7-9 and TRBJ2-7; TRBD1 matches 8 bases. The J segment lost 0 bases and the V segment lost 3 bases, leaving 7 bases of the junction unmatched. The CDR3 consists of 16 residues. The germline V gene has CDR1 SEHNR and CDR2 FQNEAQ (reference sequence). CDR3 nucleotides: TGTGCCAGCAGCTTTTCCGAGACAGGGGTCTCCTACGAGCAGTACTTC. Translating gives CASSFSETGVSYEQYF.

This clone was detected a few times. The chain combines TRBV13 with TRBJ2-3; no firm D call. Trimming shortened V by 0 bases and J by 8 bases, and 3 bases separated the two germline ends. This CDR3 region has 11 residues. Germline CDR1 reads PRHDT; CDR2 reads FYEKMQ (reference sequence). CDR3 sequence (DNA): TGTGCCAGCAGCTTAGGAGGTACGCAGTATTTT. Residues: CASSLGGTQYF.